These 10 T cell receptor beta chains were sequenced from one sample in a study of shared clonotypes between healthy human individuals. The protocol was immunoSEQ multiplex PCR, while the TCRdb copy is restricted to in-frame clones and leaves out a portion. The sample has approximately 980,000 clones, 76% seen once. What was sequenced was memory CD4+ T cells sorted from blood. Described subset: CD45RA-negative fraction. All receptors come from a man younger than 35 in good health.

This CDR3 is CAWSRQGPETQYF. The DNA for the CDR3 is TGTGCCTGGAGTCGACAGGGACCAGAGACCCAGTACTTC. The chain uses TRBV30 and TRBJ2-5; 7 positions agree with TRBD1. The V and J ends lost 2 bases and 4 bases, in that order; junction bases with no gene match: 4. The CDR3 is made up of 13 amino acids. Germline V lookup: CDR1 GTSNPN, CDR2 SVGIG (reference sequence).

This clone was observed a handful of times. The CDR3 nucleotides read TGTGCCAGTCGGGACAGGAAGGATCAGCCCCAGCATTTT. Encoded protein: CASRDRKDQPQHF. The chain joins TRBV19 to TRBJ1-5; 8 positions match TRBD1. CDR1 and CDR2 from the germline V gene are LNHDA and SQIVND (reference sequence). Trimming removed 8 bases from V and 5 bases from J; junction bases left unmatched: 5. The CDR3 runs 13 residues.

A word on this clone: At the DNA level, this CDR3 is encoded by other sequences in the same sample as well. This chain links TRBV6-5 with TRBJ2-7; no firm D call. CDR1 is MNHEY, CDR2 SVGAGI, per germline. This CDR3 is 13 amino acids long. V lost 2 bases and J 3 bases, leaving 8 bases between the germline ends. CDR3 residues: CASSYSPSYEQYF. The CDR3 nucleotides are TGTGCCAGCAGTTACAGTCCAAGCTACGAGCAGTACTTC.

The chain carries TRBV27 and TRBJ1-6, with D hard to call. V lost 8 bases and J 0 bases, leaving 11 bases between the germline ends. Germline V CDR1 and CDR2: MNHEY, SMNVEV (reference sequence). The CDR3 totals 15 residues. The CDR3 region is CASQLESSYNSPLHF. The CDR3 nucleotides are TGTGCCAGCCAACTAGAGAGCTCCTATAATTCACCCCTCCACTTT.

CDR3 sequence reads: CASSTPTFTYEQYF. The CDR3 DNA reads TGTGCCAGCAGTACCCCGACATTTACCTACGAGCAGTACTTC. This sequence joins TRBV28 and TRBJ2-7; D unclear. The CDR3 runs to 14 residues. V was cut by 5 bases and J by 2 bases, with 13 bases left in between. From germline, CDR1 is MDHEN and CDR2 SYDVKM.

This chain joins TRBV1 and TRBJ1-2. TRBV1 represents a pseudogene. The CDR3 loop spans 16 amino acids. The CDR3: CTSRRDRVRKTYGYTF. DNA of the CDR3: TGCACCAGCAGAAGGGATCGTGTGCGAAAGACCTATGGCTACACCTTC.

A note on this clone: This may be a read error: a much more frequent sequence differs by one nucleotide. This same CDR3 is encoded by further DNA sequences in the sample. Here the CDR3 DNA reads TGTGCCAGTAGTTTAACGTACGAGCAGTACTTC. It translates to CASSLTYEQYF. This rearrangement joins TRBV6-6 to TRBJ2-7; D is uncertain. This CDR3 has 11 residues. Germline CDR1 and CDR2: MNHNY and SVGAGI (reference sequence).

At least ten counts were recorded for this clone. The rearrangement joins TRBV29-1 to TRBJ1-2; TRBD1 might be the D (6 bases). The CDR3 length is 14 residues. From germline, CDR1 is SQVTM and CDR2 ANQGSEA. V was shortened by 5 bases and J by 6 bases, with 19 bases between the two germline ends. CDR3 nucleotides: TGCAGCGTTCTCGGGGGCCGGGGAAAGGATGGCTACACCTTC. This encodes CSVLGGRGKDGYTF.

The chain is built from TRBV6-6 and TRBJ1-6, with D possibly being TRBD1 (6 bases). Trimming left V 5 bases short and J 6 bases short, with 11 bases between. From germline, CDR1 is MNHNY and CDR2 SVGAGI (reference sequence). This CDR3 has 14 amino acids. This chain's CDR3 is CASSTGQPNSPLHF. The CDR3 DNA reads as TGTGCCAGCAGTACTGGACAGCCTAATTCACCCCTCCACTTT.

The CDR3 protein is CASRSGGSGEQYF. Here the CDR3 DNA reads TGTGCCAGCAGATCAGGGGGCTCGGGGGAGCAGTACTTC. The rearrangement uses TRBV28 and TRBJ2-7; 8 bases agree with TRBD1. The CDR3 runs 13 residues. From germline, CDR1 is MDHEN and CDR2 SYDVKM. J was trimmed by 7 bases and V by 6 bases; bases with no gene match: 8.